This TCR beta chain was captured by sequencing in a study of control samples from healthy donors and cancer patients. Clones were read by immunoSEQ multiplex PCR, and TCRdb kept only the in-frame ones, dropping some. Of about 120,000 clones in the sample, just under 90% were seen once. The material sequenced was blood. This clonotype was obtained from a man aged 30-40 years in good health.

CDR3 nucleotides: TGCGCCAGCAGCTTGGTCTCCGGACAGGGGGCCGGGGAGCTGTTTTTT. Translated, it gives CASSLVSGQGAGELFF. V gene TRBV5-1 combines with J gene TRBJ2-2, with 10 bases matching TRBD1. V was clipped by 0 bases and J by 6 bases; unmatched bases: 5. CDR3 length equals 16 residues. Germline V gene lookup returns CDR1 SGHRS and CDR2 YFSETQ.